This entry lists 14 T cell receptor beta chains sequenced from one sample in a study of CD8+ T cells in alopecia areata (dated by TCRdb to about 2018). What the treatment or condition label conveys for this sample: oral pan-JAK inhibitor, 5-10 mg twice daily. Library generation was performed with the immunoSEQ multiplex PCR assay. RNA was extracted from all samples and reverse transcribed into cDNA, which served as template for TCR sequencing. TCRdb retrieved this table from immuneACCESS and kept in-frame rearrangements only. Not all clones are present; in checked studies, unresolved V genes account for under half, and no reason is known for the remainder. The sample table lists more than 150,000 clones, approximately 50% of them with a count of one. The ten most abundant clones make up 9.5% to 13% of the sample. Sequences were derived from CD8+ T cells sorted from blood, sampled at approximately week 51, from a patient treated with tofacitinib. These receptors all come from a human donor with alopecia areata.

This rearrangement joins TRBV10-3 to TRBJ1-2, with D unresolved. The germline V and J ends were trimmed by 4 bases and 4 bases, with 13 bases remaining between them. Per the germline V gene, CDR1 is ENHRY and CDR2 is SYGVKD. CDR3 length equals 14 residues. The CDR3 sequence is CAISASPGGYGYTF. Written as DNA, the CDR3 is TGTGCCATCAGTGCCAGTCCGGGAGGCTATGGCTACACCTTC.

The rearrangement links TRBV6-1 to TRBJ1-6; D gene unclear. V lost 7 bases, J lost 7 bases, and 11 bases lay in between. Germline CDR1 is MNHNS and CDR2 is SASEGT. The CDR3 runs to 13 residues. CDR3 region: CASTFGENSPLHF. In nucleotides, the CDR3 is TGTGCCAGCACTTTCGGGGAGAATTCACCCCTCCACTTT.

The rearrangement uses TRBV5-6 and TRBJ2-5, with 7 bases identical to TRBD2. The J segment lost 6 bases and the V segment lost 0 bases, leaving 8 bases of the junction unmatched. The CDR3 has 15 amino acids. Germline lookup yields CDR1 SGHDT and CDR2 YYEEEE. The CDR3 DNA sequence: TGTGCCAGCAGCTTGGAGGTCGGGGGGTCTCAGACCCAGTACTTC. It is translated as CASSLEVGGSQTQYF.

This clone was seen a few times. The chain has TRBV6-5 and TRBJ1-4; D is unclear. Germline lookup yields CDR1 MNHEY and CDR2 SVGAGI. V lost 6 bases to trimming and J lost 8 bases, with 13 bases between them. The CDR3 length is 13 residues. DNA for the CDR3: TGTGCCAGCAGCCTTACCCCCGACGAAAAACTGTTTTTT. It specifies CASSLTPDEKLFF.

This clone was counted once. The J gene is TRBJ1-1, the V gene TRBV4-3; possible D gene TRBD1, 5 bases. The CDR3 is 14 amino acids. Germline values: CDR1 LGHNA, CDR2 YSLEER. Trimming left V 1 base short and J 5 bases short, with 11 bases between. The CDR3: CASSQGEGRTEAFF. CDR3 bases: TGCGCCAGCAGCCAAGGGGAGGGGCGGACTGAAGCTTTCTTT.

CDR3 DNA sequence: TGTGCCAGCAGCGTAGGGGACAGGGACGAGCAGTACTTC. Protein: CASSVGDRDEQYF. The chain uses TRBV9 and TRBJ2-7, with 9 bases fitting TRBD1. The CDR3 covers 13 residues. V trimming: 0 bases; J trimming: 5 bases; junction bases outside the gene matches: 0. Per germline, CDR1 SGDLS and CDR2 YYNGEE.

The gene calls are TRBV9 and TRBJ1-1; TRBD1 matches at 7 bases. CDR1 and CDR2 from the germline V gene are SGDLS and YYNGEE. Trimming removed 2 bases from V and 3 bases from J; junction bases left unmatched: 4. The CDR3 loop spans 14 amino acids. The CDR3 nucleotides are TGTGCCAGCAGCGTGACAGGGAGTGACACTGAAGCTTTCTTT. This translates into CASSVTGSDTEAFF. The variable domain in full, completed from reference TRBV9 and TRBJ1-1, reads DSGVTQTPKHLITATGQRVTLRCSPRSGDLSVYWYQQSLDQGLQFLIQYYNGEERAKGNILERFSAQQFPDLHSELNLSSLELGDSALYFCASSVTGSDTEAFFGQGTRLTVV.

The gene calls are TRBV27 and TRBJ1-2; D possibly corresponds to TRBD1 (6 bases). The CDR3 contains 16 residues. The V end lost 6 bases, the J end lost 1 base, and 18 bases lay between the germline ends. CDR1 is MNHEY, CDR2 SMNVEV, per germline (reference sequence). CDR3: CASSGRDTGLNYGYTF. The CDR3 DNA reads TGTGCCAGCAGCGGAAGGGACACCGGTCTTAACTATGGCTACACCTTC.

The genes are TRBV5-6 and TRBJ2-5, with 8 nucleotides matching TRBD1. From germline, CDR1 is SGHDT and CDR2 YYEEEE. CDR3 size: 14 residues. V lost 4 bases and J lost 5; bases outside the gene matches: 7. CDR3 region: CASSEDRVRETQYF. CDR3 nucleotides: TGTGCCAGCAGCGAGGACAGGGTCCGGGAGACCCAGTACTTC.

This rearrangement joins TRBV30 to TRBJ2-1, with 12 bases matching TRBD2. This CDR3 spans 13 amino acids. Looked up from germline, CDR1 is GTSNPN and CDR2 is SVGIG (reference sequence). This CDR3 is CALAGGTGNEQFF. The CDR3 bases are TGTGCTCTAGCGGGGGGGACGGGGAATGAGCAGTTCTTC.

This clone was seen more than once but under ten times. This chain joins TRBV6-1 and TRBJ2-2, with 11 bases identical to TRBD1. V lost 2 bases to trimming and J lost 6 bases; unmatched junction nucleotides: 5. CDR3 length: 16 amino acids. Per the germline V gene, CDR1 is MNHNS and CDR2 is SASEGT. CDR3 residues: CASSETPGQGAGELFF. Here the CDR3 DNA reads TGTGCCAGCAGTGAAACCCCGGGACAGGGGGCCGGGGAGCTGTTTTTT.

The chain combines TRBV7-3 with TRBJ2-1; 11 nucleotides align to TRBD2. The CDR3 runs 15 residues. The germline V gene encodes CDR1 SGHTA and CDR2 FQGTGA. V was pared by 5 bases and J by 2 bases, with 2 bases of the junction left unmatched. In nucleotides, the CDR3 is TGTGCCAGCAGCGTTAGCGGGGGGGCCTACAATGAGCAGTTCTTC. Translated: CASSVSGGAYNEQFF.

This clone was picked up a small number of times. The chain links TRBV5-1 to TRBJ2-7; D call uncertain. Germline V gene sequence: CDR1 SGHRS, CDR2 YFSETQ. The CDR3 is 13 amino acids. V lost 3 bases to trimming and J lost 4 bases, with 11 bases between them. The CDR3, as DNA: TGCGCCAGCAGCTACGTGGATGGGTACGAGCAGTACTTC. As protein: CASSYVDGYEQYF.

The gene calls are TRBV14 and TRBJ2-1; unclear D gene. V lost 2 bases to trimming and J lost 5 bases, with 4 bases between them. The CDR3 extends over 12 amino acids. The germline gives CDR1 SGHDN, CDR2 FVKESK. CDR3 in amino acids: CASSQFDNEQFF. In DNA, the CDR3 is TGTGCCAGCAGCCAATTTGACAATGAGCAGTTCTTC.